This paragraph reports one TCR beta chain. The record originates from a study of patients and donors after allogeneic stem cell transplantation. TCRdb passed the RT-PCR reads through MiXCR, listing each CDR3 protein once. The sample lists 410,000 or so distinct CDR3 sequences; around 15% were seen once. Germline trimming cut 5 bases from V and 2 bases from J; bases unmatched to any gene: 9. The CDR3 sequence is 16 residues long. The germline V gene has CDR1 LGHDT and CDR2 YNNKEL (reference sequence). The TCR comes from a human donor who was either an allogeneic HSCT recipient or a stem cell or donor lymphocyte infusion donor (not recorded which). It is not recorded whose cells these are; they may come from a transplant donor. The V and J genes are TRBV3-1 and TRBJ2-1; 7 bases match TRBD2. The specimen sequenced was blood, either unsorted or a sorted T cell fraction (not recorded which). The CDR3 nucleotides read TGTGCCAGCAGCGCTGGGGGGGATCGTCCCTACAATGAGCAGTTCTTC. Encoded protein: CASSAGGDRPYNEQFF.